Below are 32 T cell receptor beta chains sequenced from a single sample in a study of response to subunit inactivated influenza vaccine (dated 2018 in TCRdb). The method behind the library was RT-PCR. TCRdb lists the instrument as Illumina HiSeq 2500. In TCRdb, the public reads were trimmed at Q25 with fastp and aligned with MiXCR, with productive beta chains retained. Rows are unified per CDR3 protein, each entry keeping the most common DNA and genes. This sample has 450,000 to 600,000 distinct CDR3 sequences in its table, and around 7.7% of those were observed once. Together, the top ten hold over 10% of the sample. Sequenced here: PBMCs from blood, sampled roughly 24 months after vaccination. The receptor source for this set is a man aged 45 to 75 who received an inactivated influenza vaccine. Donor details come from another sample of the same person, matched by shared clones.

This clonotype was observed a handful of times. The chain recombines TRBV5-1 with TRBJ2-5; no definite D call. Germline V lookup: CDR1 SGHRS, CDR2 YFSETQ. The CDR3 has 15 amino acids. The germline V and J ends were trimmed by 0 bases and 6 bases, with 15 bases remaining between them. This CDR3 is CASSLEGVRVQTQYF. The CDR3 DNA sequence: TGCGCCAGCAGCTTGGAGGGCGTACGGGTTCAGACCCAGTACTTC.

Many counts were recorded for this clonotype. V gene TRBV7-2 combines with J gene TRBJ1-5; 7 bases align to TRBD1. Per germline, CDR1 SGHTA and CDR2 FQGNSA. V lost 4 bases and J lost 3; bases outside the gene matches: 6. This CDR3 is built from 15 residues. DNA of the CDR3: TGTGCCAGCAGCTACCGACAGGGTAACAATCAGCCCCAGCATTTT. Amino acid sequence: CASSYRQGNNQPQHF.

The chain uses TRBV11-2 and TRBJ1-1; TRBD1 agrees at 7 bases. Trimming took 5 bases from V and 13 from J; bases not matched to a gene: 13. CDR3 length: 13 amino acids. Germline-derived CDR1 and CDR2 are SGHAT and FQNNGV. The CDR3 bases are TGTGCCAGCAGCGTAACAGGGGTGACGGTGAATTTCTTT. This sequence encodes CASSVTGVTVNFF.

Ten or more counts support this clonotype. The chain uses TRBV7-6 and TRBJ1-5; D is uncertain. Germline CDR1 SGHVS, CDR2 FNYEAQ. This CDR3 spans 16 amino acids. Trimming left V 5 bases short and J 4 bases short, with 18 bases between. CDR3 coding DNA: TGTGCCAGCAGCCCACTTACCGGGCCCACAAATCAGCCCCAGCATTTT. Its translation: CASSPLTGPTNQPQHF.

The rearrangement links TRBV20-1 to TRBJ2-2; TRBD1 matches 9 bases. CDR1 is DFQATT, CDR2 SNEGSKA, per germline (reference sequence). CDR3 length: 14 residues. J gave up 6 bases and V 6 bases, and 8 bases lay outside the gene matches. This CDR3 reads CSAPRTGDSGELFF. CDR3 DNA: TGCAGTGCACCACGGACAGGGGATTCCGGGGAGCTGTTTTTT.

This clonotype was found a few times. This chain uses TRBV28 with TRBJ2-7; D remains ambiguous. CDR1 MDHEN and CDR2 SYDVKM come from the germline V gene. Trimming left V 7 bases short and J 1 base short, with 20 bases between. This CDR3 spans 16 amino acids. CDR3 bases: TGTGCCAGCAATAGGCAGGCCGCACGCGGATCCTACGAGCAGTACTTC. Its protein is CASNRQAARGSYEQYF.

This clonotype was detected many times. Here the CDR3 reads CASSPGQRLNEQFF. The DNA of the CDR3 is TGTGCCAGCAGCCCGGGACAGAGACTCAATGAGCAGTTCTTC. The chain employs TRBV28 and TRBJ2-1; 7 bases map to TRBD1. There are 14 residues in the CDR3. Germline-derived CDR1 and CDR2 are MDHEN and SYDVKM. V shed 6 bases and J 6 bases; nucleotides not matched to a gene: 8.

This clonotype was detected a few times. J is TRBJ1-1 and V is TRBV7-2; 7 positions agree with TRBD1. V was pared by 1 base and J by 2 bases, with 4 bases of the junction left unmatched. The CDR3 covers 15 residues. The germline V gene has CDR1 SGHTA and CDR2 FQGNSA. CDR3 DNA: TGTGCCAGCAGCTTAGATCCAGGGGGTAACACTGAAGCTTTCTTT. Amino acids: CASSLDPGGNTEAFF.

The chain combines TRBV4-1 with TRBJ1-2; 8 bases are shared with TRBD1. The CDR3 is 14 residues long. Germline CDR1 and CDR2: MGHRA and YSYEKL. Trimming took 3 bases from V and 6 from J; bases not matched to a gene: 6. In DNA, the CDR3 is TGCGCCAGCAGCCAGGTGACAGGGGTCGATGGCTACACCTTC. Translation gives CASSQVTGVDGYTF.

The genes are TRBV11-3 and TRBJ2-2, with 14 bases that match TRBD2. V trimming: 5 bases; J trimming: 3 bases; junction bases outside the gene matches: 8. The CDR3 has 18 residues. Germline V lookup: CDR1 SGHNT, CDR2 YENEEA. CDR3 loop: CASSTTSGRVTHTGELFF. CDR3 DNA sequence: TGTGCCAGCAGCACGACTAGCGGGAGGGTCACCCACACCGGGGAGCTGTTTTTT. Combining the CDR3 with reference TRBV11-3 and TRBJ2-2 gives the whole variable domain EAGVVQSPRYKIIEKKQPVAFWCNPISGHNTLYWYLQNLGQGPELLIRYENEEAVDDSQLPKDRFSAERLKGVDSTLKIQPAELGDSAVYLCASSTTSGRVTHTGELFFGEGSRLTVL.

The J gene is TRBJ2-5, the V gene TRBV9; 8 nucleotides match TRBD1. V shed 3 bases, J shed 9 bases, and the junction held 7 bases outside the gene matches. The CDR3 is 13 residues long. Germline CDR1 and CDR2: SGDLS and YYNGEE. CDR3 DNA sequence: TGTGCCAGCAGCGGGACGACAGGGGAGTCCCAGTACTTC. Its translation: CASSGTTGESQYF.

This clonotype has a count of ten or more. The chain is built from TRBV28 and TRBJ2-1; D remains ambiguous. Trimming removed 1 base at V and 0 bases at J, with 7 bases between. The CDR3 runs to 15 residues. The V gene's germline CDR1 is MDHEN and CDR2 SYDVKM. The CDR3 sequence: CASSLSSSSYNEQFF. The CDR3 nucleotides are TGTGCCAGCAGTTTATCTTCTAGCTCCTACAATGAGCAGTTCTTC.

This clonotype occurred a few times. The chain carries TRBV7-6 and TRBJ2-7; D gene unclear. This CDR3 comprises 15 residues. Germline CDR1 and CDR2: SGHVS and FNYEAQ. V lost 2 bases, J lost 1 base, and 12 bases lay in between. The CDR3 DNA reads TGTGCCAGCAGCTTAACGGCGACTGTATCCTACGAGCAGTACTTC. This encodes CASSLTATVSYEQYF.

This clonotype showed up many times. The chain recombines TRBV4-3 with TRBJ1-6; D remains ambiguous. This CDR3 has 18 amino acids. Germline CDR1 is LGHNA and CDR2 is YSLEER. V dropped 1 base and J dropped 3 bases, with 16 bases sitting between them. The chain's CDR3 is CASSQASSLTDYNSPLHF. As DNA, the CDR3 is TGCGCCAGCAGCCAAGCAAGCTCGCTCACAGACTATAATTCACCCCTCCACTTT.

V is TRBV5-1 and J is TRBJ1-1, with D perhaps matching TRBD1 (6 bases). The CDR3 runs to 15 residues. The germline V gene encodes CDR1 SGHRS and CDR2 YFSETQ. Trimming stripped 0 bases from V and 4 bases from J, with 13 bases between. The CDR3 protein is CASSLDGQRLTEAFF. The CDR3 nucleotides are TGCGCCAGCAGCTTGGATGGACAGAGGCTCACTGAAGCTTTCTTT.

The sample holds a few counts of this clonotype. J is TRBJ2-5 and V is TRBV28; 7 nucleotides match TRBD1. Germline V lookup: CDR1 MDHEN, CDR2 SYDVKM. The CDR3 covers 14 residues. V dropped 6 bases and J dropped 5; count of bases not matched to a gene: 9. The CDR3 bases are TGTGCCAGCAGACCAATACAGGGGTTGGAGACCCAGTACTTC. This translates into CASRPIQGLETQYF.

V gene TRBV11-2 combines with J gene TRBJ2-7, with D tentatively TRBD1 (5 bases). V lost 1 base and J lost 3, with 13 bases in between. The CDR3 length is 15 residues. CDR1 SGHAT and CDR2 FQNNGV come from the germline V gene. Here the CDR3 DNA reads TGTGCCAGCAGCTTAGCAGGGCCCCTCTACTACGAGCAGTACTTC. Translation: CASSLAGPLYYEQYF.

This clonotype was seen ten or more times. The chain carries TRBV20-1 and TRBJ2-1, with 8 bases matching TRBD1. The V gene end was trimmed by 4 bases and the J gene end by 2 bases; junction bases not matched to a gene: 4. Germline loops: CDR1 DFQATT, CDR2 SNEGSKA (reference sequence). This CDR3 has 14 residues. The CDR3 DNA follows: TGCAGTGCTATCGCCAGGGGGCCCTACAATGAGCAGTTCTTC. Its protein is CSAIARGPYNEQFF.

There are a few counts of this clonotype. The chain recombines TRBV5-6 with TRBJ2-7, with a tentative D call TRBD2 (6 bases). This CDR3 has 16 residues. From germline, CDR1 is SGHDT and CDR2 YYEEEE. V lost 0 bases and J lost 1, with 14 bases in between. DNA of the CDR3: TGTGCCAGCAGCTTGGGTGGCGAGGGAGGTTCCTACGAGCAGTACTTC. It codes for CASSLGGEGGSYEQYF.

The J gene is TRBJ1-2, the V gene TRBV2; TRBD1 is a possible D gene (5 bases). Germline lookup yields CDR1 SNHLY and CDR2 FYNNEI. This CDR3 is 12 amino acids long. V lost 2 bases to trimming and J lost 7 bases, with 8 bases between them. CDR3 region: CASSERGFGYTF. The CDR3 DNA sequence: TGTGCCAGCAGTGAACGGGGGTTTGGCTACACCTTC.

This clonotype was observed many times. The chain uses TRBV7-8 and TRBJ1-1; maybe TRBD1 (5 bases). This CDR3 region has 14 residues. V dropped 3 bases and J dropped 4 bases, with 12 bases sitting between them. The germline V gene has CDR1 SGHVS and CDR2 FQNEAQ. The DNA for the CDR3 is TGTGCCAGCAGCTTCAGGGTGGAGGGCACTGAAGCTTTCTTT. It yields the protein CASSFRVEGTEAFF.

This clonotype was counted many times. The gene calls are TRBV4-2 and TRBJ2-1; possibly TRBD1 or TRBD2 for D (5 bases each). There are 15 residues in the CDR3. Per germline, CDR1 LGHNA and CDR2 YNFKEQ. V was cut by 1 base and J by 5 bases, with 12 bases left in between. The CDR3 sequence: CASSQGSGANNEQFF. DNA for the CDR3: TGTGCCAGCAGCCAAGGGTCCGGGGCTAACAATGAGCAGTTCTTC.

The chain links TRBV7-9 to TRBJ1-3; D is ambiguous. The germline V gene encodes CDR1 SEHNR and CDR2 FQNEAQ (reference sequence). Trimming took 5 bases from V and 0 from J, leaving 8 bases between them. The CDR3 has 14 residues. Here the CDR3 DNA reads TGTGCCAGCAGCCAGGACGTCTCTGGAAACACCATATATTTT. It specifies CASSQDVSGNTIYF.

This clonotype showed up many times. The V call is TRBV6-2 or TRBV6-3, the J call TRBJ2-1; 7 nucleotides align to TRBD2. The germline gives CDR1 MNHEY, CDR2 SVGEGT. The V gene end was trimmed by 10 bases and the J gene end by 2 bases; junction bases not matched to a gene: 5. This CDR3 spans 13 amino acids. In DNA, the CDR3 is TGTGCCACCGCTAGCGGCCCCTACAATGAGCAGTTCTTC. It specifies CATASGPYNEQFF.

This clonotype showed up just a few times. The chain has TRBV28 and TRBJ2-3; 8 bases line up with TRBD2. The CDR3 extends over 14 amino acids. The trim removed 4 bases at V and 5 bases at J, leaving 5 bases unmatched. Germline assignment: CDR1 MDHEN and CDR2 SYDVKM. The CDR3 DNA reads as TGTGCCAGCAGTTCCCCAGCGGGAGTAGATACGCAGTATTTT. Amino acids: CASSSPAGVDTQYF.

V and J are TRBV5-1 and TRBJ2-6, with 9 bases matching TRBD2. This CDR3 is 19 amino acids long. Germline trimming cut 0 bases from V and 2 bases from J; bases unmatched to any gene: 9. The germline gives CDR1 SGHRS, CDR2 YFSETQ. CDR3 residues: CASSLGLAGRHTGANVLTF. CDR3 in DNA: TGCGCCAGCAGCTTGGGCCTAGCGGGAAGGCACACTGGGGCCAACGTCCTGACTTTC. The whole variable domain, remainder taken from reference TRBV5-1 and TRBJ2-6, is KAGVTQTPRYLIKTRGQQVTLSCSPISGHRSVSWYQQTPGQGLQFLFEYFSETQRNKGNFPGRFSGRQFSNSRSEMNVSTLELGDSALYLCASSLGLAGRHTGANVLTFGAGSRLTVL.

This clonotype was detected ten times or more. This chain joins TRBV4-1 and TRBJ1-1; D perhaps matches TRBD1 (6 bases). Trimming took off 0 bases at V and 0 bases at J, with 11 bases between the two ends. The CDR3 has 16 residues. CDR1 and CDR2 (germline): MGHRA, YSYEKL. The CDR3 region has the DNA TGCGCCAGCAGCCAAGATTCAGGGGTCCTGAACACTGAAGCTTTCTTT. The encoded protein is CASSQDSGVLNTEAFF.

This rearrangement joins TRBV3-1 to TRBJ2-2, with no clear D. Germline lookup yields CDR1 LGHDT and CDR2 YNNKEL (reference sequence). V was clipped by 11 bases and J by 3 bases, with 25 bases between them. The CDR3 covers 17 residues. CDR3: CACCQHGPGLYTGELFF. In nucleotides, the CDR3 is TGTGCCTGCTGCCAGCATGGGCCCGGATTATACACCGGGGAGCTGTTTTTT.

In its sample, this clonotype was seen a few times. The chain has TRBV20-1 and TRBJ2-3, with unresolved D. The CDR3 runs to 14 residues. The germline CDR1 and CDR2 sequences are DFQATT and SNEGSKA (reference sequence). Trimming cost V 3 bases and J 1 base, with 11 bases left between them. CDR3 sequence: CSASPRIRTDTQYF. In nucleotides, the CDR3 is TGCAGTGCTAGCCCCCGGATTCGCACAGATACGCAGTATTTT.

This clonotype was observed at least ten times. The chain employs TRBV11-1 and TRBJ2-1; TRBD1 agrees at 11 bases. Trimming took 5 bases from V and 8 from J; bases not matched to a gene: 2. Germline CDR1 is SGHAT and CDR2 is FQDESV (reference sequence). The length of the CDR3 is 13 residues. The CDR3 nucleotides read TGTGCCAGCAGCCTGGACAGGGGGCATGAGCAGTTCTTC. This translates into CASSLDRGHEQFF.

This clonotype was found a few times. CDR3 in DNA: TGTGCCAGCTCACCAGGGCCGGTCGAGCAGTACTTC. Residues: CASSPGPVEQYF. The rearrangement uses TRBV18 and TRBJ2-7, with D unclear. The germline V and J ends were trimmed by 2 bases and 6 bases, with 8 bases remaining between them. Germline CDR1 is KGHSH and CDR2 is LQKENI. This CDR3 is 12 amino acids long.

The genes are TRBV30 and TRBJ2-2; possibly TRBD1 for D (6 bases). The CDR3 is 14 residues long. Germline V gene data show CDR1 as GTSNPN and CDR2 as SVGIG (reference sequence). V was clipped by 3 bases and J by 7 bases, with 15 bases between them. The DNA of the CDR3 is TGTGCCTGGAGCCACGGAAGGGGGAGCGGGGAGCTGTTTTTT. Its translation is CAWSHGRGSGELFF.